This paragraph reports one T cell receptor beta chain. The assay was immunoSEQ multiplex PCR, and TCRdb's table has in-frame clones only and misses some. The sample carries some 100,000 clones, about 90% recorded once. The V end was cut by 8 bases, the J end by 2 bases, with 13 bases between. The CDR3 has 15 amino acids. The germline V gene has CDR1 MDHEN and CDR2 SYDVKM. This specimen belongs to a study of T cell responses to AZD1222 COVID-19 vaccine. The chain has TRBV28 and TRBJ1-6, with TRBD1 as a possible D gene (5 bases). This sequence originates from an adult in good health. Here the sequenced sample was peripheral blood, taken on day 0 of AZD1222 vaccination. CDR3 sequence reads: CASRIGGPYNSPLHF. CDR3 DNA sequence: TGTGCCAGCCGTATCGGGGGACCCTATAATTCACCCCTCCACTTT.